The clone carrying this T cell receptor (beta chain) was seen more than once but under ten times. Its antigen remains unidentified. This entry comes from a study of Ad26.COV2.S vaccination and SARS-CoV-2 variants. The method was immunoSEQ multiplex PCR; TCRdb's version includes in-frame clones alone and lacks a portion of them. The table shows 440,000 or so clones, with 80% to 90% occurring only once. Study results and caveats: Participants in the vaccine arm had higher spike-specific TCR breadth; placebo recipients had lower.

Treatment here: roughly 20 received Ad26.COV2.S at low or high dose, single or two shots; 5 received placebo; per-sample allocation not given. At day 63 after the first vaccine or placebo injection, samples were drawn. It was an adult aged 18-55 years in Boston who was the donor. Vaccination used an Ad26 vector expressing Wuhan-strain SARS-CoV-2 spike. The starting material was peripheral blood, obtained in a trial of Ad26.COV2.S vaccine versus placebo. This TCR was recovered from a person between 18 and 65 years old who received the Ad26.COV2.S COVID-19 vaccine or a placebo.

The CDR3 reads CASSLGGRGPGNTEAFF. In DNA form, the CDR3 reads TGTGCCAGCAGCTTAGGGGGCAGGGGGCCCGGGAACACTGAAGCTTTCTTT. The chain joins TRBV7-8 to TRBJ1-1; 8 nucleotides align to TRBD1. In germline, CDR1 is SGHVS, CDR2 FQNEAQ. Unmatched junction bases numbered 8, after V lost 1 base and J lost 1 base. The CDR3 runs to 17 residues.